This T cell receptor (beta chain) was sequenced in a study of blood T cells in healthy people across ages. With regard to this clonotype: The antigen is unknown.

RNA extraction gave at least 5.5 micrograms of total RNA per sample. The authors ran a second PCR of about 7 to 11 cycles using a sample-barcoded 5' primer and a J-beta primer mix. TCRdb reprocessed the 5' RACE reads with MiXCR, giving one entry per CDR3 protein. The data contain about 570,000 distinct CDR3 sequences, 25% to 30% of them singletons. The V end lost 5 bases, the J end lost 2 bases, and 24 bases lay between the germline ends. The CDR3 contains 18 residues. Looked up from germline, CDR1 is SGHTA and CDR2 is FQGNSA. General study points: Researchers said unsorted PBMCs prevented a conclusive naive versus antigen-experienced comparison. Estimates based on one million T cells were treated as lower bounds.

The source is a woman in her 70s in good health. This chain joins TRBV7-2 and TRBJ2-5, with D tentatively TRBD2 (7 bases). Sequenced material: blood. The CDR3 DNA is TGTGCCAGCAGCCTAGTAGGGGGGGGAAACTCCGCACAAGAGACCCAGTACTTC. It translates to CASSLVGGGNSAQETQYF.